The sequence of this T cell receptor (beta chain) was determined in a study of regulatory T cells in long-lasting Graves disease. V shed 1 base, J shed 3 bases, and the junction held 5 bases outside the gene matches. This CDR3 spans 15 amino acids. Per the germline V gene, CDR1 is SGHVS and CDR2 is FNYEAQ. This clonotype was counted at least ten times. Time point defined: newly diagnosed GD, antithyroid drugs for less than 3 months. Researchers made the TCR library from RNA that was extracted from PBMCs. iRepertoire HTBI primers and Arm-PCR of CDR3 regions built TCR beta libraries. TCRdb called the multiplex PCR reads again in MiXCR, with one record for every CDR3 protein. Of 420,000 or so distinct CDR3 sequences in the sample, roughly 15% are singletons; the top ten hold about 25%. These data also featured in a second study, about T cells in Graves' hyperthyroidism and ophthalmopathy.

The receptor was isolated from a woman aged 18-29 years with Graves disease. Sequencing was performed on peripheral blood mononuclear cells (PBMCs), taken at new diagnosis, from a patient treated with antithyroid drugs. The chain has TRBV7-6 and TRBJ2-7; TRBD1 agrees at 8 bases. For the CDR3, the DNA is TGTGCCAGCAGCTTAGTCCAGGGGGCTAACTACGAGCAGTACTTC. Its protein product is CASSLVQGANYEQYF.